Included here is one T cell receptor beta chain sequence, with context. Only one count was recorded for this clone. Its target antigen remains unknown. No much larger clonotype is one base removed from it; base qualities were not supplied. At the junction V is shortened by 2 bases and J by 2 bases, with 4 bases in between. For CDR1 and CDR2, the germline V gene (reference sequence) lists MNHNY and SVGAGI. From cysteine to phenylalanine, the CDR3 is 12 amino acids long. CDR3 DNA only is kept here, 36 bases in frame from base 1. Donors were healthy HIV-negative adults with no recently reported acute infections or vaccinations. Every donor was a Caucasian adult residing in Nashville, Tennessee, USA. In the unsorted samples, 85 million to 100 million PBMCs were counted, and genomic DNA was extracted using the QIAamp DNA Blood Mini kit. Blood was obtained by leukapheresis, after which PBMCs were separated by Ficoll-Histopaque density gradient centrifugation and cryopreserved in liquid nitrogen vapor phase.

Using the deep immunoSEQ assay, TCR CDR3 regions were amplified from genomic DNA by multiplex PCR. Extracted genomic DNA from each cell subset was distributed evenly across all wells of several immunoSEQ 96-well plates, and each plate was treated as a replicate. For unsorted PBMC, around 310 ng of genomic DNA, equivalent to around 33,000 T cell genomes, went into each replicate PCR. Genomic DNA from unsorted PBMC was sequenced over ten immunoSEQ deep assay plates. Purified libraries were measured with a Qubit 3.0 fluorometer, size-checked on a Bioanalyzer 2100, and measured again with the KAPA Library Quantification kit. Every immunoSEQ 96-well plate was sequenced on a dedicated single-read 150-cycle Illumina NextSeq 550 flow cell. In the source study's methods: Because the immunoSEQ output held only junctional sequences and lacked quality scores, the filtering could not match the filtering applied to full-length reads. To assign V/J genes and CDR3, sequences were annotated using PyIR, a Python wrapper for IgBLAST v1.9, with IMGT germline references. Reads with weak V/J assignments (E-value above 1e-6), missing CDR3, stop codons, out-of-frame junctions, or ambiguous translated residues were removed. V3J clonotypes were defined as sequences sharing the same inferred V gene, J gene, and CDR3 amino acid sequence. The percentage overlap between two repertoires was calculated by dividing the number of shared unique clonotypes by the size of the smaller repertoire. Three approaches were used to assess repertoire richness: RTK rarefaction, the Chao1 estimator, and Recon v2.1 estimates of unobserved clonotypes. The immuneACCESS repertoire file appears here via TCRdb, limited to in-frame rearrangements. These files lack a portion of the clones; in checked studies, under half of the deficit traces to unresolved V genes, and the cause of the others is not known. The V and J calls and clone size were taken over from that table, and D and trimming were inferred from the DNA. The sample yields approximately 510,000 clones; roughly 78% were counted once. The leading ten clones occupy 10% to 15% of the sample.

The data were obtained in a study of shared clonotypes between healthy human individuals (TCRdb year 2020). As for the study more broadly: The cohort included a few men and a couple of women between 18 and 49 years of age. Each donor's leukapheresis produced roughly between roughly 0.9 and 8.9 billion PBMCs. To increase sequencing depth and limit assay-specific biases, TCR repertoire library preparation and sequencing were carried out by different laboratories using diverse techniques. Blood TCR repertoires of five healthy adults were deeply sequenced to estimate repertoire size and the extent of clonotype sharing between individuals. The full study reports these points: Only blood was sampled, and tissue TCR repertoires likely differ from those in blood. Because the study included only a small number of donors, the genetic and exposure-history diversity represented was limited. Based on pairwise subsampling, the degree of clonotype sharing among donors was expected to be affected by sequencing depth.

This receptor chain uses TRBV6-6 and TRBJ2-7, with the D gene not clear enough to name. The TCR comes from a woman aged 40 to 50 in good health. Some clones in this sample may be carry-over from other donors' samples. Sequenced: PBMCs. The nucleotides are TGTGCCAGCAGTTACGCCGCCTACGAGCAGTACTTC. Translated, this is CASSYAAYEQYF.